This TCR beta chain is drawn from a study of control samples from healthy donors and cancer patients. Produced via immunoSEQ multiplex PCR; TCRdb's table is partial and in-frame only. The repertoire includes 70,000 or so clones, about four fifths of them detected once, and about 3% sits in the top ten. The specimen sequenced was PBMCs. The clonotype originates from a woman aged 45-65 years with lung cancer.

CDR3 sequence: CASSLWGTGELFF. CDR3 nucleotides: TGTGCCAGCAGTTTATGGGGTACCGGGGAGCTGTTTTTT. The V and J genes are TRBV27 and TRBJ2-2; D gene ambiguous. The germline V gene has CDR1 MNHEY and CDR2 SMNVEV (reference sequence). The germline V and J ends were trimmed by 1 base and 5 bases, with 5 bases remaining between them. CDR3 length: 13 residues.